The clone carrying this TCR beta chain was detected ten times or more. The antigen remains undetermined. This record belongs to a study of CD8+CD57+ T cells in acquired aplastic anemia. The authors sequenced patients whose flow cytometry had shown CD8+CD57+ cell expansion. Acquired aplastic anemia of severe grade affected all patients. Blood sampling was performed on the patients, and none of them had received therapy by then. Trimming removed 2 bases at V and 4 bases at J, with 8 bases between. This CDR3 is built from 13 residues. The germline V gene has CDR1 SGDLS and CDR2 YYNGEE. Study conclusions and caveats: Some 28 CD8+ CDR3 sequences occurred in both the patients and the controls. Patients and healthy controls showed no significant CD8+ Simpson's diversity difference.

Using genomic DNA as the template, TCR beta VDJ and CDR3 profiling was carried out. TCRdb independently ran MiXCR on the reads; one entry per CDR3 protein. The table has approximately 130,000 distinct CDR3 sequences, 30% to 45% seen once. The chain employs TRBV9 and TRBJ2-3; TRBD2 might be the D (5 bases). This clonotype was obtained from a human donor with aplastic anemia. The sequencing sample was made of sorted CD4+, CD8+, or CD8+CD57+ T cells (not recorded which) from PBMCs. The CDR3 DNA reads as TGTGCCAGCAGCGTCTACGGGGCAGATACGCAGTATTTT. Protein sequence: CASSVYGADTQYF.